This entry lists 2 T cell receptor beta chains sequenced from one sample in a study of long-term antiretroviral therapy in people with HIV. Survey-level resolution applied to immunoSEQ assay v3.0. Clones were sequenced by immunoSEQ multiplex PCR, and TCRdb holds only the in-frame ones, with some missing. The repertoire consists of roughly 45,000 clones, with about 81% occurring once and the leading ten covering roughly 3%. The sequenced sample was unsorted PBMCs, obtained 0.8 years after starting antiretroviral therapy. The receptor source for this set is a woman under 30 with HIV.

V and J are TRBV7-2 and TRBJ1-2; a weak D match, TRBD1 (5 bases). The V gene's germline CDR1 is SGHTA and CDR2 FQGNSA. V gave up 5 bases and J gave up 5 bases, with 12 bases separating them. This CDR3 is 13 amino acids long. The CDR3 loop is CASSPTVLYGYTF. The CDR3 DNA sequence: TGTGCCAGCAGCCCGACAGTTCTTTATGGCTACACCTTC.

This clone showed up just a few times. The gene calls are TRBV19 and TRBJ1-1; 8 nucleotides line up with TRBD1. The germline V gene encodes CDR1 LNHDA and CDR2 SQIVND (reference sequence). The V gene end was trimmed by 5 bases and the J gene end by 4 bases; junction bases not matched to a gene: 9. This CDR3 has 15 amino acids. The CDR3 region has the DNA TGTGCCAGTAGTCCTCGACAGGGGCAGGGCACTGAAGCTTTCTTT. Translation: CASSPRQGQGTEAFF.